The 25 T cell receptor beta chains in this list originate from one sample, sequenced in a study of blood T cell repertoires in COVID-19. Assay: immunoSEQ multiplex PCR; the TCRdb copy retains only in-frame clones and omits some. The sample lists 200,000 to 250,000 clones; roughly 90% were seen once. Input material: peripheral blood. These receptors all come from a woman aged 60-75 years with acute or convalescent COVID-19.

J is TRBJ2-1 and V is TRBV23-1, with TRBD1 matching 8 bases. TRBV23-1 is given ORF status, its function remaining uncertain. The CDR3 is 17 amino acids. J was trimmed by 3 bases and V by 6 bases; bases with no gene match: 13. CDR3 amino acids: CASSLSLDRGFYNEQFF. DNA of the CDR3: TGCGCCAGCAGCCTATCCCTAGACAGGGGCTTCTACAATGAGCAGTTCTTC.

In its sample, this clone was seen once. J is TRBJ2-4 and V is TRBV18; D is perhaps TRBD2 (6 bases). CDR1 KGHSH and CDR2 LQKENI come from the germline V gene. The CDR3 extends over 14 amino acids. The germline V and J ends were trimmed by 3 bases and 4 bases, with 10 bases remaining between them. CDR3: CASSPDGSKNIQYF. CDR3 coding DNA: TGTGCCAGCTCACCCGACGGGAGTAAAAACATTCAGTACTTC.

This clone was recorded once. V and J are TRBV19 and TRBJ1-4, with TRBD1 matching 8 bases. Germline CDR1 is LNHDA and CDR2 is SQIVND (reference sequence). Unmatched junction bases numbered 4, after V lost 5 bases and J lost 5 bases. The CDR3 is 14 amino acids. The CDR3 DNA reads TGTGCCAGTAGTCCTAACAGGGGGAATGAAAAACTGTTTTTT. This sequence encodes CASSPNRGNEKLFF.

This clone was seen once. This chain connects TRBV7-9 to TRBJ1-4, with D hard to call. V shed 2 bases and J shed 7 bases, with 11 bases lying between them. The CDR3 loop spans 14 amino acids. CDR1 SEHNR and CDR2 FQNEAQ come from the germline V gene (reference sequence). The CDR3 region has the DNA TGTGCCAGCAGCTTAACCCAGGCGGGTGAAAAACTGTTTTTT. Amino acid sequence: CASSLTQAGEKLFF.

The chain combines TRBV6-5 with TRBJ1-1; D possibly corresponds to TRBD1 (6 bases). Trimming removed 4 bases at V and 1 base at J, with 10 bases between. CDR3 length: 14 amino acids. Germline-derived CDR1 and CDR2 are MNHEY and SVGAGI. The CDR3 sequence: CASSFWGPNTEAFF. The CDR3 DNA reads as TGTGCCAGCAGTTTTTGGGGGCCGAACACTGAAGCTTTCTTT.

The chain uses TRBV25-1 and TRBJ2-1; tentatively, D is TRBD2 (6 bases). This CDR3 contains 12 residues. Trimming took off 7 bases at V and 12 bases at J, with 16 bases between the two ends. Germline CDR1 and CDR2: MGHDK and SYGVNS. In DNA form, the CDR3 reads TGTGCCAGCACCGAAATTAGGGGAGGGCAGTTCTTC. Translating it yields CASTEIRGGQFF.

This clone was counted only a few times. V and J are TRBV27 and TRBJ1-2, with 9 bases identical to TRBD1. V was clipped by 6 bases and J by 5 bases; unmatched bases: 7. The germline V gene has CDR1 MNHEY and CDR2 SMNVEV (reference sequence). The CDR3 runs to 14 residues. The CDR3 sequence: CASRQSGTGYGYTF. The CDR3 nucleotides are TGTGCCAGCAGACAATCCGGGACAGGGTATGGCTACACCTTC.

V is TRBV7-9 and J is TRBJ1-3; a possible D gene is TRBD1 (5 bases). V shed 5 bases and J shed 0 bases, with 17 bases lying between them. CDR3 length: 17 amino acids. Per the germline V gene, CDR1 is SEHNR and CDR2 is FQNEAQ (reference sequence). The CDR3, as DNA: TGTGCCAGCAGCCCCAAAGGGGTCTCCGTCTCTGGAAACACCATATATTTT. Its protein product is CASSPKGVSVSGNTIYF.

V usage is TRBV12-5 and J usage is TRBJ2-7; 11 nucleotides agree with TRBD1. Germline CDR1 is LGHNT and CDR2 is FRNRAP. This CDR3 contains 14 residues. V was clipped by 4 bases and J by 2 bases; unmatched bases: 1. The CDR3: CASGSGQGAYEQYF. DNA of the CDR3: TGTGCTAGTGGTTCGGGACAGGGGGCCTACGAGCAGTACTTC.

The genes are TRBV18 and TRBJ1-3, with D uncertain. The CDR3 sequence is 14 residues long. V dropped 3 bases and J dropped 0 bases, with 6 bases sitting between them. Germline lookup yields CDR1 KGHSH and CDR2 LQKENI. The CDR3 DNA sequence: TGTGCCAGCTCACCTTACAGCTCTGGAAACACCATATATTTT. Translation gives CASSPYSSGNTIYF.

The chain combines TRBV19 with TRBJ1-2; unclear D gene. Trimming stripped 3 bases from V and 2 bases from J, with 10 bases between. There are 14 residues in the CDR3. The V gene's germline CDR1 is LNHDA and CDR2 SQIVND (reference sequence). CDR3 DNA sequence: TGTGCCAGTAGTATTGGCATCCTCAACTATGGCTACACCTTC. Translated, it gives CASSIGILNYGYTF. Full variable domain (missing parts from reference TRBV19 and TRBJ1-2): DGGITQSPKYLFRKEGQNVTLSCEQNLNHDAMYWYRQDPGQGLRLIYYSQIVNDFQKGDIAEGYSVSREKKESFPLTVTSAQKNPTAFYLCASSIGILNYGYTFGSGTRLTVV.

In DNA, the CDR3 is TGTGCCAGCAGTTTATGGGCGGGAGGGCCTTACGAGCAGTACTTC. This encodes CASSLWAGGPYEQYF. V is TRBV27 and J is TRBJ2-7; 9 bases are shared with TRBD2. There are 15 residues in the CDR3. Trimming removed 1 base from V and 4 bases from J; junction bases left unmatched: 5. The V gene's germline CDR1 is MNHEY and CDR2 SMNVEV (reference sequence).

This sequence joins TRBV2 and TRBJ1-5, with D possibly matching TRBD1 (5 bases). Trimming cost V 2 bases and J 5 bases, with 13 bases left between them. This CDR3 spans 15 amino acids. Germline V gene sequence: CDR1 SNHLY, CDR2 FYNNEI. The CDR3 here is CASSELAGRDQPQHF. In DNA form, the CDR3 reads TGTGCCAGCAGTGAATTGGCAGGGAGGGATCAGCCCCAGCATTTT.

J is TRBJ1-4 and V is TRBV5-1; 7 bases are a match to TRBD1. Germline assignment: CDR1 SGHRS and CDR2 YFSETQ. The CDR3 totals 16 residues. V trimming: 3 bases; J trimming: 6 bases; junction bases outside the gene matches: 11. The CDR3 sequence: CASSWGARGVDEKLFF. The CDR3 nucleotides read TGCGCCAGCAGCTGGGGCGCCAGGGGGGTAGATGAAAAACTGTTTTTT.

The chain is built from TRBV6-6 and TRBJ1-4, with no clear D. Trimming took 2 bases from V and 5 from J, leaving 12 bases between them. From germline, CDR1 is MNHNY and CDR2 SVGAGI (reference sequence). CDR3 length: 15 residues. CDR3 sequence: CASSYPFGRNEKLFF. CDR3 DNA sequence: TGTGCCAGCAGTTACCCCTTCGGGAGGAATGAAAAACTGTTTTTT.

The chain combines TRBV10-3 with TRBJ1-1, with D unresolved. CDR1 and CDR2 from the germline V gene are ENHRY and SYGVKD. V gave up 0 bases and J gave up 1 base, with 9 bases separating them. The CDR3 has 15 residues. The CDR3 bases are TGTGCCATCAGTGAGTCGCGAGGAACGAACACTGAAGCTTTCTTT. Translation: CAISESRGTNTEAFF.

The chain uses TRBV19 and TRBJ1-5, with D unresolved. Germline lookup yields CDR1 LNHDA and CDR2 SQIVND (reference sequence). The CDR3 is 15 residues long. Trimming pared 3 bases from V and 2 bases from J, leaving 11 bases between. The CDR3 protein is CASSIQSLGNQPQHF. Written as DNA, the CDR3 is TGTGCCAGTAGTATTCAGTCACTAGGCAATCAGCCCCAGCATTTT.

The chain joins TRBV2 to TRBJ1-2; 7 bases fit TRBD1. Germline values: CDR1 SNHLY, CDR2 FYNNEI. The CDR3 spans 13 residues. The V segment lost 6 bases and the J segment 4 bases; nucleotides outside the gene matches: 5. CDR3 DNA: TGTGCCAGCAGACCCCGGGACAGCTATGGCTACACCTTC. This translates into CASRPRDSYGYTF. Full variable domain (missing parts from reference TRBV2 and TRBJ1-2): EPEVTQTPSHQVTQMGQEVILRCVPISNHLYFYWYRQILGQKVEFLVSFYNNEISEKSEIFDDQFSVERPDGSNFTLKIRSTKLEDSAMYFCASRPRDSYGYTFGSGTRLTVV.

The chain has TRBV11-2 and TRBJ1-3; D gene ambiguous. The CDR3 spans 16 residues. Germline CDR1 SGHAT, CDR2 FQNNGV. Trimming removed 5 bases from V and 0 bases from J, with 14 bases in between. CDR3 DNA: TGTGCCAGCAGCCAAGGGAGCGGCTACTCTGGAAACACCATATATTTT. Translation: CASSQGSGYSGNTIYF.

This chain joins TRBV7-2 and TRBJ1-3, with 7 bases identical to TRBD1. Germline lookup yields CDR1 SGHTA and CDR2 FQGNSA. After removal of 4 bases from V and 6 bases from J, the junction contained 6 bases not matched to a gene. CDR3 size: 14 residues. CDR3 region: CASSSQGTVNTIYF. The DNA of the CDR3 is TGTGCCAGCAGCTCACAGGGGACTGTAAACACCATATATTTT.

The chain combines TRBV10-3 with TRBJ2-7; D might be TRBD2 (6 bases). The V end was cut by 11 bases, the J end by 3 bases, with 14 bases between. The CDR3 sequence is 12 residues long. Per the germline V gene, CDR1 is ENHRY and CDR2 is SYGVKD. Here the CDR3 DNA reads TGTGCCGCCGGGGGTGGGAACTACGAGCAGTACTTC. Its translation is CAAGGGNYEQYF.

The chain recombines TRBV20-1 with TRBJ2-2; D call uncertain. Germline CDR1 and CDR2: DFQATT and SNEGSKA (reference sequence). The CDR3 loop spans 11 amino acids. Trimming cost V 5 bases and J 6 bases, with 7 bases left between them. CDR3 sequence reads: CSAVAPGELFF. The CDR3 DNA reads as TGCAGTGCTGTAGCTCCCGGGGAGCTGTTTTTT.

This rearrangement joins TRBV3-1 (or the pseudogene TRBV3-2) to TRBJ2-7; the match to TRBD1 covers 7 bases. V shed 0 bases, J shed 4 bases, and the junction held 12 bases outside the gene matches. Per germline, CDR1 LGHDT and CDR2 YNNKEL (reference sequence). The CDR3 consists of 17 residues. The CDR3 nucleotides read TGTGCCAGCAGCCAAGAGGTCCCTAGACAGGGTTGGTACGAGCAGTACTTC. Protein: CASSQEVPRQGWYEQYF.

The chain joins TRBV28 to TRBJ2-1, with 10 bases that match TRBD2. Per the germline V gene, CDR1 is MDHEN and CDR2 is SYDVKM. This CDR3 has 17 amino acids. J was trimmed by 7 bases and V by 4 bases; bases with no gene match: 13. The CDR3 DNA follows: TGTGCCAGCAGTTCTGTCTGGTGGGCTAGCGGGAGTAATGAGCAGTTCTTC. This codes for CASSSVWWASGSNEQFF.

This chain connects TRBV18 to TRBJ2-3, with 9 bases aligning to TRBD1. Germline V gives CDR1 KGHSH, CDR2 LQKENI. This CDR3 has 15 residues. Trimming at V came to 1 base and at J to 5 bases, leaving 4 bases not matched to a gene. CDR3 in amino acids: CASSPQHRGQDTQYF. As DNA, the CDR3 is TGTGCCAGCTCACCACAGCACAGGGGGCAAGATACGCAGTATTTT.